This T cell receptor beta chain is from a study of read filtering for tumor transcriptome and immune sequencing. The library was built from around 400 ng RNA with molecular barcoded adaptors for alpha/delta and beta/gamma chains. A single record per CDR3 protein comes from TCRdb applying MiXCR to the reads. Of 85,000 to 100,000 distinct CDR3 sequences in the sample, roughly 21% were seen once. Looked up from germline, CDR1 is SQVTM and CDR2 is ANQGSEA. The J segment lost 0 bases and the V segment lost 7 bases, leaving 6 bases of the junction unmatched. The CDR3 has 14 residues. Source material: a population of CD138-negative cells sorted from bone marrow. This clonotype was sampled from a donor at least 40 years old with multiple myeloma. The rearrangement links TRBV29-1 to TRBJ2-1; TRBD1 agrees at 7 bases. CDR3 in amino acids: CSAGQSSSYNEQFF. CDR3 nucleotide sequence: TGCAGCGCGGGACAGTCGAGCTCCTACAATGAGCAGTTCTTC.